These 26 T cell receptor beta chains share one sample of origin, sequenced in a study of T cell responses to AZD1222 COVID-19 vaccine. Only in-frame clones appear in the TCRdb table, and some are missing; sequencing was by immunoSEQ multiplex PCR. The sample contains about 99,000 clones, approximately 94% of which appear only once. Here the sequenced sample was peripheral blood, taken on day 0 of AZD1222 vaccination. The origin of the receptors is an adult in good health.

The chain couples TRBV24-1 to TRBJ2-1, with TRBD1 matching over 9 bases. With V trimmed by 9 bases and J by 4 bases, 6 bases remained unmatched. The CDR3 length is 14 residues. Germline lookup yields CDR1 KGHDR and CDR2 SFDVKD. The CDR3 loop reads CATPRDREYNEQFF. In nucleotides, the CDR3 is TGTGCCACCCCCCGGGACAGGGAATACAATGAGCAGTTCTTC.

CDR3 sequence: CASSLSSSYNEQFF. CDR3 in DNA: TGTGCCAGCAGCTTATCGAGCTCCTACAATGAGCAGTTCTTC. The chain combines TRBV7-2 with TRBJ2-1; no firm D call. The V end was cut by 2 bases, the J end by 0 bases, with 5 bases between. The CDR3 consists of 14 residues. Germline V gene data show CDR1 as SGHTA and CDR2 as FQGNSA.

This chain uses TRBV4-2 with TRBJ2-3; D is unresolved. The CDR3 runs 14 residues. CDR1 and CDR2 from the germline V gene are LGHNA and YNFKEQ. V was cut by 0 bases and J by 4 bases, with 8 bases left in between. The CDR3 protein is CASSQDVAADTQYF. The DNA of the CDR3 is TGTGCCAGCAGCCAAGATGTGGCCGCAGATACGCAGTATTTT.

The V call is TRBV9, the J call TRBJ2-5; 13 positions agree with TRBD2. After removal of 5 bases from V and 3 bases from J, the junction contained 4 bases not matched to a gene. CDR3 length equals 15 residues. Per germline, CDR1 SGDLS and CDR2 YYNGEE. CDR3 nucleotide sequence: TGTGCCAGCAGTATTACTAGCGGGAGGGAAGAGACCCAGTACTTC. It encodes CASSITSGREETQYF.

The rearrangement links TRBV28 to TRBJ2-1, with D possibly matching TRBD2 (6 bases). Germline V gene sequence: CDR1 MDHEN, CDR2 SYDVKM. V was shortened by 2 bases and J by 7 bases, with 18 bases between the two germline ends. The CDR3 loop spans 16 amino acids. CDR3 in DNA: TGTGCCAGCAGTTTAAAGGAGGGAGGCAAGGGGAATGAGCAGTTCTTC. This translates into CASSLKEGGKGNEQFF.

The J gene is TRBJ2-2, the V gene TRBV3-1 (or the pseudogene TRBV3-2), with D tentatively TRBD1 (6 bases). CDR3 length: 13 amino acids. V gave up 8 bases and J gave up 6 bases, with 13 bases separating them. Germline CDR1 LGHDT, CDR2 YNNKEL (reference sequence). CDR3 coding DNA: TGTGCCAGCGAGAGGGGGTTCCCCGGGGAGCTGTTTTTT. It specifies CASERGFPGELFF.

The chain links TRBV7-9 to TRBJ1-1; D remains ambiguous. CDR3 size: 15 residues. CDR1 SEHNR and CDR2 FQNEAQ come from the germline V gene (reference sequence). V was cut by 2 bases and J by 0 bases, with 10 bases left in between. CDR3 region: CASSLIGIMNTEAFF. CDR3 coding DNA: TGTGCCAGCAGCTTAATAGGGATAATGAACACTGAAGCTTTCTTT.

The genes are TRBV11-3 and TRBJ2-1, with TRBD2 matching over 12 bases. With 5 bases clipped from V and 4 bases from J, the junction kept 3 bases outside the gene matches. Per germline, CDR1 SGHNT and CDR2 YENEEA. The CDR3 loop spans 15 amino acids. CDR3 sequence: CASSRLAGAYNEQFF. The CDR3 nucleotides are TGTGCCAGCAGCCGACTAGCGGGGGCGTACAATGAGCAGTTCTTC. Full variable domain (rest looked up from reference TRBV11-3 and TRBJ2-1): EAGVVQSPRYKIIEKKQPVAFWCNPISGHNTLYWYLQNLGQGPELLIRYENEEAVDDSQLPKDRFSAERLKGVDSTLKIQPAELGDSAVYLCASSRLAGAYNEQFFGPGTRLTVL.

The chain uses TRBV5-6 and TRBJ1-2; the match to TRBD1 covers 9 bases. The V and J ends lost 2 bases and 5 bases, in that order; junction bases with no gene match: 4. Per germline, CDR1 SGHDT and CDR2 YYEEEE. This CDR3 is 14 amino acids long. CDR3 sequence (DNA): TGTGCCAGCAGCTTACCGGGACAGGGATATGGCTACACCTTC. It is translated as CASSLPGQGYGYTF.

The chain uses TRBV3-1 (or the pseudogene TRBV3-2) and TRBJ2-5, with 8 bases lining up with TRBD2. Germline V gene data show CDR1 as LGHDT and CDR2 as YNNKEL (reference sequence). V shed 0 bases and J 3 bases; nucleotides not matched to a gene: 9. The CDR3 totals 17 residues. The CDR3 sequence: CASSQELAGGPEETQYF. CDR3 sequence (DNA): TGTGCCAGCAGCCAAGAGTTGGCGGGGGGCCCGGAAGAGACCCAGTACTTC.

This chain links TRBV29-1 with TRBJ2-1; 12 nucleotides agree with TRBD2. This CDR3 has 19 amino acids. Germline loops: CDR1 SQVTM, CDR2 ANQGSEA. V dropped 0 bases and J dropped 2; count of bases not matched to a gene: 11. CDR3 sequence: CSVEDAGLAGGAAYNEQFF. CDR3 nucleotides: TGCAGCGTTGAAGATGCAGGGCTAGCGGGGGGGGCCGCCTACAATGAGCAGTTCTTC.

The J gene is TRBJ2-1, the V gene TRBV9; D possibly uses TRBD1 or TRBD2 (7 bases each). Germline loops: CDR1 SGDLS, CDR2 YYNGEE. The CDR3 sequence is 16 residues long. V lost 0 bases and J lost 2, with 12 bases in between. Written as DNA, the CDR3 is TGTGCCAGCAGCGTAGTGGGAGGGGGCGCCTACAATGAGCAGTTCTTC. Protein product: CASSVVGGGAYNEQFF.

The chain is built from TRBV11-2 and TRBJ1-5, with 7 nucleotides matching TRBD1. Germline CDR1 reads SGHAT; CDR2 reads FQNNGV. V shed 2 bases, J shed 8 bases, and the junction held 6 bases outside the gene matches. The CDR3 covers 14 residues. This CDR3 is CASSLMGTAEPQHF. The CDR3 region has the DNA TGTGCCAGCAGCTTAATGGGGACAGCTGAGCCCCAGCATTTT.

The chain has TRBV2 and TRBJ1-5; D is unclear. V was trimmed by 6 bases and J by 3 bases, leaving 15 bases between them. There are 15 residues in the CDR3. In germline, CDR1 is SNHLY, CDR2 FYNNEI. The CDR3 DNA is TGTGCCAGCAGGCCCCCCGGACGTACCAATCAGCCCCAGCATTTT. Translating gives CASRPPGRTNQPQHF.

The chain has TRBV4-1 and TRBJ1-2; 9 nucleotides match TRBD1. CDR3 length: 15 amino acids. Germline loops: CDR1 MGHRA, CDR2 YSYEKL. V lost 2 bases to trimming and J lost 9 bases; unmatched junction nucleotides: 10. CDR3 residues: CASSQPTGGKISYTF. CDR3 DNA: TGCGCCAGCAGCCAACCCACAGGGGGCAAGATAAGCTACACCTTC.

The chain has TRBV19 and TRBJ1-1; no clear D. Germline V gene data show CDR1 as LNHDA and CDR2 as SQIVND (reference sequence). V gave up 5 bases and J gave up 4 bases, with 5 bases separating them. This CDR3 has 11 residues. The CDR3 spells CASSSPTEAFF. CDR3 coding DNA: TGTGCCAGTAGTTCGCCCACTGAAGCTTTCTTT.

This rearrangement joins TRBV6-5 to TRBJ1-2; tentative D call: TRBD1 (5 bases). Trimming pared 6 bases from V and 2 bases from J, leaving 10 bases between. CDR1 is MNHEY, CDR2 SVGAGI, per germline. The CDR3 runs to 13 residues. The chain's CDR3 is CASRGGGNYGYTF. In nucleotides, the CDR3 is TGTGCCAGCAGGGGGGGAGGGAACTATGGCTACACCTTC.

This clone was seen once. V usage is TRBV6-5 and J usage is TRBJ2-1; 10 bases are a match to TRBD2. Germline values: CDR1 MNHEY, CDR2 SVGAGI. The CDR3 runs to 16 residues. V lost 2 bases, J lost 5 bases, and 6 bases stayed unmatched. The CDR3 sequence: CASSYPGTSDHNEQFF. Here the CDR3 DNA reads TGTGCCAGCAGTTACCCGGGGACTAGCGACCACAATGAGCAGTTCTTC.

The genes are TRBV30 and TRBJ1-1, with D possibly matching TRBD1 (6 bases). The ends were cut back, 3 bases at V and 2 bases at J, with 7 bases in the middle. This CDR3 is built from 12 residues. The germline V gene has CDR1 GTSNPN and CDR2 SVGIG (reference sequence). The CDR3 DNA reads as TGTGCCTGGAGACAGGGTAACACTGAAGCTTTCTTT. Translation gives CAWRQGNTEAFF. The full variable domain, completed using reference TRBV30 and TRBJ1-1, is SQTIHQWPATLVQPVGSPLSLECTVEGTSNPNLYWYRQAAGRGLQLLFYSVGIGQISSEVPQNLSASRPQDRQFILSSKKLLLSDSGFYLCAWRQGNTEAFFGQGTRLTVV.

The chain carries TRBV10-3 and TRBJ1-2; TRBD1 aligns across 8 bases. The germline V gene encodes CDR1 ENHRY and CDR2 SYGVKD. The J segment lost 8 bases and the V segment lost 9 bases, leaving 5 bases of the junction unmatched. The CDR3 contains 11 residues. The CDR3 loop reads CAIGTGTGYTF. CDR3 DNA: TGTGCCATAGGGACAGGTACCGGCTACACCTTC.

This clone was seen once. The chain's CDR3 is CASSQGQRTSGYTF. CDR3 nucleotides: TGTGCCAGCAGCCAGGGACAGAGGACAAGCGGCTACACCTTC. This chain connects TRBV5-6 to TRBJ1-2; 7 bases agree with TRBD1. CDR3 size: 14 residues. Germline V gives CDR1 SGHDT, CDR2 YYEEEE. Germline trimming cut 4 bases from V and 8 bases from J; bases unmatched to any gene: 11.

The gene calls are TRBV7-9 and TRBJ1-2, with D possibly being TRBD1 (6 bases). The CDR3 spans 15 residues. V was clipped by 6 bases and J by 4 bases, with 18 bases between them. From germline, CDR1 is SEHNR and CDR2 FQNEAQ (reference sequence). CDR3 coding DNA: TGTGCCAGCAGGTCTACAGGGCGAGAGATCTATGGCTACACCTTC. Translating it yields CASRSTGREIYGYTF.

The chain uses TRBV4-3 and TRBJ1-3; D is undetermined. Trimming shortened V by 0 bases and J by 0 bases, and 6 bases separated the two germline ends. Germline V CDR1 and CDR2: LGHNA, YSLEER. The CDR3 sequence is 15 residues long. The CDR3 DNA reads as TGCGCCAGCAGCCAAGATATGAGCTCTGGAAACACCATATATTTT. Amino acid sequence: CASSQDMSSGNTIYF.

The V gene is TRBV7-2, the J gene TRBJ1-5, with a tentative D call TRBD1 (5 bases). The CDR3 contains 15 residues. V dropped 3 bases and J dropped 6 bases, with 15 bases sitting between them. From germline, CDR1 is SGHTA and CDR2 FQGNSA. The CDR3 DNA is TGTGCCAGCAGCTTGCTTCCCAGGGCAGCTCAGCCCCAGCATTTT. Protein sequence: CASSLLPRAAQPQHF.

The chain recombines TRBV18 with TRBJ2-2; 8 nucleotides align to TRBD1. The CDR3 is made up of 15 amino acids. The junction had 6 bases not matched to a gene; V was cut back by 2 bases and J by 7 bases. Germline V gives CDR1 KGHSH, CDR2 LQKENI. As DNA, the CDR3 is TGTGCCAGCTCACCATGGCAGGGGGCTGGCGGGGAGCTGTTTTTT. Translated: CASSPWQGAGGELFF.

The CDR3 sequence is CASSQDLGGVTNEKLFF. The CDR3 DNA sequence: TGCGCCAGCAGCCAAGATTTGGGAGGGGTCACTAATGAAAAACTGTTTTTT. This chain connects TRBV4-1 to TRBJ1-4, with a possible D match to TRBD1 (5 bases). Germline V gene lookup returns CDR1 MGHRA and CDR2 YSYEKL. V lost 0 bases and J lost 2, with 13 bases in between. This CDR3 comprises 17 residues.